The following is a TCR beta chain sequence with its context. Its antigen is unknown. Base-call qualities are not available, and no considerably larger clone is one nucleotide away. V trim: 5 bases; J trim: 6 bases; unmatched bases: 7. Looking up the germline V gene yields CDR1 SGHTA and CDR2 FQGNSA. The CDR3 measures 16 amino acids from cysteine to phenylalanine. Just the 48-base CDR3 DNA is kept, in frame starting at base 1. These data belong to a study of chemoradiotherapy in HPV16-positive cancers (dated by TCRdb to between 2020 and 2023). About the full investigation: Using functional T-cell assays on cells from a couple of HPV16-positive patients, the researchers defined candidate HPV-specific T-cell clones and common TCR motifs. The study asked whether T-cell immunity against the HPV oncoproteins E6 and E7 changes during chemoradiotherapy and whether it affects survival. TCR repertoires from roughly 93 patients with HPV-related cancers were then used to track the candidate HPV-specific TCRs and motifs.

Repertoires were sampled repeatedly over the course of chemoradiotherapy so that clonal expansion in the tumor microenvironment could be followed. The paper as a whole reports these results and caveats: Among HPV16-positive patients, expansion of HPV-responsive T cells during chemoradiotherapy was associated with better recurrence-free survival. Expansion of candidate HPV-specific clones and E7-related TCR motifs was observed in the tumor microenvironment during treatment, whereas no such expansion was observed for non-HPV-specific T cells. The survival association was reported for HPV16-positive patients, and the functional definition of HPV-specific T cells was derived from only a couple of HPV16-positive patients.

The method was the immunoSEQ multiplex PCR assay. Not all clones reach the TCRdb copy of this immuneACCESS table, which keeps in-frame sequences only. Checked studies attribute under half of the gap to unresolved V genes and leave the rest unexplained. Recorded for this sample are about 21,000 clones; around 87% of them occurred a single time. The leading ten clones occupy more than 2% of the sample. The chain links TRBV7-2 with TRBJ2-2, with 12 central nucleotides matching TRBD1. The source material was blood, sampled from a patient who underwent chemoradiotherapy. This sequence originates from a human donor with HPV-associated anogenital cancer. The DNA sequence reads TGTGCCAGCAGCCCCCGGGGACAGGGGGCTGCCGGGGAGCTGTTTTTT. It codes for CASSPRGQGAAGELFF.